This section outlines one T cell receptor beta chain sequence together with its context. The antigen this receptor binds is unknown. Base qualities are missing; no much larger clone stands one base away. CDR3 length: 14 amino acids, cysteine to phenylalanine. Left in the record is the CDR3 DNA by itself, 42 bases read in frame from the first base. The germline V gene encodes CDR1 LNHDA and CDR2 SQIVND (reference sequence). V is shortened by 6 bases, J by 7 bases, and the region joining them spans 15 bases. Peripheral blood CD8+ and CD4+ T cells from healthy donors, Susac syndrome patients and multiple sclerosis patients were profiled by high-throughput TCR beta sequencing. Treatment-naive patients with stable or active relapsing-remitting disease fulfilling revised McDonald criteria were used as multiple sclerosis controls. Bulk CD8+ and CD4+ T cells were purified by magnetic negative isolation, while CD8+ TEMRA cells were enriched using FACS. Blood was drawn into EDTA tubes, processed within 24 hours, and PBMCs were isolated by density gradient centrifugation. PBMCs destined for TCR sequencing were cryopreserved in liquid nitrogen and later thawed in a 37 °C water bath. A purity of at least 90% was achieved for sorted or isolated CD4+, CD8+ and CD8+ TEMRA cells.

This sample was included in a study of CD8 T cells in Susac syndrome (dated by TCRdb to between 2018 and 2021). Broadly, across the study: The study used repertoire sequencing to test whether antigen drove CD8+ T cell activation and differentiation in Susac syndrome.

On the study overall, not on this receptor specifically: The study acknowledged that relatively few individuals were included in the TCR sequencing and HLA analysis.

RNA was extracted using the RNeasy kit, and about 0.45 to 1 microgram was reverse transcribed with random hexamers. The immunoSEQ multiplex PCR assay, covering 54 Vbeta and 13 Jbeta segments, was used to amplify TCR beta CDR3 regions. PCR amplification bias was corrected using a synthetic template baseline for primer optimization and computational correction. The paper's processing steps were these. Only productive sequences were kept, with reads annotated to V, D and J genes according to IMGT and analyzed in immunoSEQ Analyzer. Clonality was computed as one minus Shannon entropy normalized by log2 of the number of productive unique sequences. Public and private clones were assessed among the 100 most prevalent clones of each patient and control. Clones were defined as Susac-specific when absent from the healthy and MS cohorts, from about 1,100 published viral clones and from other ImmuneACCESS disease sequences. The public reads were quality trimmed at Q25 with fastp and then assembled into clones with MiXCR by TCRdb, keeping productive beta chains. Records with the same CDR3 protein are collapsed into one entry carrying the most frequent genes and DNA. For this entry, the V and J calls and clone size follow TCRdb and not the study's own pipeline. Here the sample has some 170,000 distinct CDR3 sequences; 94% occur a single time. 0.075% to 0.095% of the sample is in the top ten clones.

The sample taken for sequencing was CD4+ T cells from PBMCs. The sequence links TRBV19 to TRBJ1-4; the D gene identity is not certain. The clonotype comes from a human donor with multiple sclerosis. The CDR3 sequence is CASSPPGSREKLFF. The sequenced DNA: TGTGCCAGTAGCCCCCCCGGTTCTCGTGAAAAACTGTTTTTT.